One and the same sample provided the 24 T cell receptor beta chains below, sequenced in a study of CD8 T cells in ankylosing spondylitis. Study-level findings and limits: One TCR beta motif, made up of under ten highly homologous variants, appeared characteristic of ankylosing spondylitis blood.

TCRdb passed the 5' RACE reads through MiXCR, listing each CDR3 protein once. The data hold more than 600,000 distinct CDR3 sequences, with around a fifth observed a single time. What these receptors recognize is not known. The sequencing input was blood, either unsorted or a sorted T cell fraction (not recorded which). These receptors were collected from a male donor with ankylosing spondylitis.

This rearrangement joins TRBV3-1 to TRBJ1-1, with D hard to call. V dropped 0 bases and J dropped 4 bases, with 12 bases sitting between them. CDR3 length equals 15 residues. Per germline, CDR1 LGHDT and CDR2 YNNKEL (reference sequence). The CDR3 DNA is TGTGCCAGCAGCCAAGAGAAGATTATGGGCACTGAAGCTTTCTTT. Encoded protein: CASSQEKIMGTEAFF.

The J gene is TRBJ2-5, the V gene TRBV7-9; 8 positions match TRBD2. Germline trimming cut 0 bases from V and 3 bases from J; bases unmatched to any gene: 6. Germline V gene lookup returns CDR1 SEHNR and CDR2 FQNEAQ (reference sequence). The CDR3 spans 16 residues. CDR3 sequence: CASSLAPGLAKETQYF. CDR3 in DNA: TGTGCCAGCAGCTTAGCCCCCGGACTAGCCAAAGAGACCCAGTACTTC.

The chain links TRBV20-1 to TRBJ2-1; tentative D call: TRBD2 (7 bases). Between the trimmed V and J ends, which lost 5 bases and 5 bases, there was a span of 19 bases. CDR1 and CDR2 (germline): DFQATT, SNEGSKA (reference sequence). The CDR3 has 15 amino acids. The chain's CDR3 is CSAGGGREFDNEQFF. In DNA form, the CDR3 reads TGCAGTGCTGGGGGCGGGCGGGAGTTTGACAATGAGCAGTTCTTC.

This clonotype was detected a few times. V gene TRBV27 combines with J gene TRBJ1-2, with a weak D call TRBD1 (5 bases). V was cut by 11 bases and J by 7 bases, with 17 bases left in between. This CDR3 has 12 amino acids. Germline loops: CDR1 MNHEY, CDR2 SMNVEV (reference sequence). The CDR3 sequence is CAVGTGRFGYTF. CDR3 DNA sequence: TGTGCCGTCGGGACGGGGAGATTTGGCTACACCTTC.

V gene TRBV6-5 combines with J gene TRBJ2-7; D tentatively reads TRBD1 or TRBD2 (5 bases each). Germline V gene lookup returns CDR1 MNHEY and CDR2 SVGAGI. Trimming removed 2 bases from V and 2 bases from J, with 16 bases in between. The CDR3 extends over 16 amino acids. The CDR3 bases are TGTGCCAGCAGTTACGGGGGTGGCCGAGGGGCCTACGAGCAGTACTTC. Translated, it gives CASSYGGGRGAYEQYF.

In its sample, this clonotype was seen many times. The V call is TRBV20-1, the J call TRBJ2-3; D gene uncertain. With 1 base removed from V and 2 bases from J, the gap between germline ends came to 10 bases. CDR1 is DFQATT and CDR2 is SNEGSKA in the germline V gene (reference sequence). There are 14 residues in the CDR3. CDR3 amino acids: CSARGEISTDTQYF. Written as DNA, the CDR3 is TGCAGTGCTAGAGGCGAGATTTCCACAGATACGCAGTATTTT.

This clonotype was seen more than once but under ten times. V and J are TRBV2 and TRBJ2-2; no reliable D call. Germline values: CDR1 SNHLY, CDR2 FYNNEI. V lost 8 bases, J lost 4 bases, and 8 bases lay in between. The CDR3 consists of 12 residues. DNA for the CDR3: TGTGCCAGCCAGTTAGGCACCGGGGAGCTGTTTTTT. It specifies CASQLGTGELFF.

J is TRBJ2-1 and V is TRBV12-3 or TRBV12-4; TRBD2 agrees at 12 bases. The J segment lost 4 bases and the V segment lost 9 bases, leaving 4 bases of the junction unmatched. The CDR3 sequence is 14 residues long. The CDR3 nucleotides are TGTGCCAGTCTAGCGGGAGGGTTTTACAATGAGCAGTTCTTC. Encoded protein: CASLAGGFYNEQFF.

The V call is TRBV7-6, the J call TRBJ1-1; 11 bases match TRBD1. The CDR3 has 17 residues. With V trimmed by 1 base and J by 1 base, 5 bases remained unmatched. Per germline, CDR1 SGHVS and CDR2 FNYEAQ. The CDR3 region is CASSLGDRGIGNTEAFF. DNA of the CDR3: TGTGCCAGCAGCTTAGGGGACAGGGGGATCGGGAACACTGAAGCTTTCTTT. Combining the CDR3 with reference TRBV7-6 and TRBJ1-1 gives the whole variable domain GAGVSQSPRYKVTKRGQDVALRCDPISGHVSLYWYRQALGQGPEFLTYFNYEAQQDKSGLPNDRFSAERPEGSISTLTIQRTEQRDSAMYRCASSLGDRGIGNTEAFFGQGTRLTVV.

This clonotype was seen more than once but under ten times. V usage is TRBV12-3 or TRBV12-4 and J usage is TRBJ2-2; 11 nucleotides agree with TRBD2. V lost 5 bases to trimming and J lost 8 bases; unmatched junction nucleotides: 7. This CDR3 region has 15 residues. The CDR3 region has the DNA TGTGCCAGCAGTGGAACCGGACTAGCGGGTGGGGAGCTGTTTTTT. Its protein product is CASSGTGLAGGELFF.

The V and J genes are TRBV5-1 and TRBJ1-2; D might be TRBD1 (6 bases). This CDR3 has 14 amino acids. Germline lookup yields CDR1 SGHRS and CDR2 YFSETQ. The germline V and J ends were trimmed by 0 bases and 4 bases, with 10 bases remaining between them. CDR3 region: CASSLARDIYGYTF. The DNA for the CDR3 is TGCGCCAGCAGCTTGGCCCGGGACATCTATGGCTACACCTTC.

The chain links TRBV5-1 to TRBJ1-1; 8 nucleotides match TRBD1. Germline-derived CDR1 and CDR2 are SGHRS and YFSETQ. Germline trimming cut 5 bases from V and 6 bases from J; bases unmatched to any gene: 9. The CDR3 contains 14 residues. The CDR3 coding sequence is TGCGCCAGCAGGGACAGGGTTGGAGGGGCTGAAGCTTTCTTT. This encodes CASRDRVGGAEAFF.

This clonotype has at least ten counts. The V gene is TRBV5-1, the J gene TRBJ2-7, with D possibly being TRBD2 (5 bases). The length of the CDR3 is 13 residues. Germline V gene lookup returns CDR1 SGHRS and CDR2 YFSETQ. The V end lost 0 bases, the J end lost 3 bases, and 7 bases lay between the germline ends. The CDR3 loop reads CASSLVAGYEQYF. CDR3 nucleotide sequence: TGCGCCAGCAGCTTGGTTGCGGGCTACGAGCAGTACTTC.

This clonotype was found once. This chain joins TRBV6-5 and TRBJ2-4; D is perhaps TRBD1 or TRBD2 (5 bases each). The CDR3 covers 17 residues. Looked up from germline, CDR1 is MNHEY and CDR2 is SVGAGI. V gave up 0 bases and J gave up 3 bases, with 15 bases separating them. The CDR3 protein is CASSYSWTPGGKNIQYF. The CDR3 DNA sequence: TGTGCCAGCAGTTACTCTTGGACACCCGGAGGCAAAAACATTCAGTACTTC.

The J gene is TRBJ2-1, the V gene TRBV19, with 7 bases aligning to TRBD1. CDR1 is LNHDA and CDR2 is SQIVND in the germline V gene (reference sequence). V was clipped by 1 base and J by 7 bases; unmatched bases: 7. This CDR3 contains 15 residues. CDR3 residues: CASSIVRQGRNEQFF. CDR3 bases: TGTGCCAGTAGTATAGTCCGACAGGGAAGGAATGAGCAGTTCTTC.

This chain connects TRBV20-1 to TRBJ2-1; either TRBD1 or TRBD2 may fit D (5 bases each). Germline V CDR1 and CDR2: DFQATT, SNEGSKA (reference sequence). V lost 0 bases and J 1 base, leaving 16 bases between the germline ends. The CDR3 is 17 residues long. The CDR3 DNA reads as TGCAGTGCTAGAGATCTCGGGGCCAGTGTATCCTACAATGAGCAGTTCTTC. Translated, it gives CSARDLGASVSYNEQFF.

The chain carries TRBV5-6 and TRBJ2-2, with 11 nucleotides matching TRBD1. Germline V gene sequence: CDR1 SGHDT, CDR2 YYEEEE. J was trimmed by 4 bases and V by 0 bases; bases with no gene match: 2. This CDR3 spans 16 amino acids. Here the CDR3 DNA reads TGTGCCAGCAGCTTGGCCGGGACAGGGGGCACCGGGGAGCTGTTTTTT. It specifies CASSLAGTGGTGELFF.

The rearrangement joins TRBV5-1 to TRBJ2-7; weak D call: TRBD2 (5 bases). This CDR3 spans 14 amino acids. In germline, CDR1 is SGHRS, CDR2 YFSETQ. V gave up 0 bases and J gave up 3 bases, with 10 bases separating them. Written as DNA, the CDR3 is TGCGCCAGCAGCTTGGGAGGGAGTGACTACGAGCAGTACTTC. Protein: CASSLGGSDYEQYF.

The V call is TRBV6-1, the J call TRBJ2-3; no reliable D call. Looked up from germline, CDR1 is MNHNS and CDR2 is SASEGT. The CDR3 has 14 amino acids. V gave up 6 bases and J gave up 7 bases, with 17 bases separating them. The CDR3 sequence: CASSLGVLENTQYF. The CDR3 bases are TGTGCCAGCAGCCTTGGGGTTTTGGAGAATACGCAGTATTTT.

The genes are TRBV12-3 or TRBV12-4 and TRBJ1-6, with D unclear. Trimming removed 6 bases from V and 4 bases from J, with 7 bases in between. The CDR3 runs 13 residues. The CDR3 reads CASSGPYNSPLHF. CDR3 DNA sequence: TGTGCCAGCAGCGGGCCTTATAATTCACCCCTCCACTTT.

The genes are TRBV12-3 or TRBV12-4 and TRBJ2-1; the D gene is possibly TRBD1 (7 bases). This CDR3 contains 14 residues. V was clipped by 6 bases and J by 5 bases, with 14 bases between them. In nucleotides, the CDR3 is TGTGCCAGCAGGGCGGGACAGCACAACAATGAGCAGTTCTTC. The encoded protein is CASRAGQHNNEQFF.

The chain employs TRBV4-3 and TRBJ2-2; the D gene is possibly TRBD2 (6 bases). Trimming stripped 1 base from V and 5 bases from J, with 8 bases between. The CDR3 has 14 residues. CDR1 LGHNA and CDR2 YSLEER come from the germline V gene. As DNA, the CDR3 is TGCGCCAGCAGCCAAGCTCGGGGGACCGGGGAGCTGTTTTTT. Its translation: CASSQARGTGELFF.

This chain links TRBV20-1 with TRBJ2-1; TRBD2 matches 7 bases. The germline V gene has CDR1 DFQATT and CDR2 SNEGSKA (reference sequence). This CDR3 is built from 15 residues. V shed 6 bases, J shed 2 bases, and the junction held 10 bases outside the gene matches. CDR3 coding DNA: TGCAGTGCGGCCCTAACGGGACTACCCTACAATGAGCAGTTCTTC. This gives the protein CSAALTGLPYNEQFF.

V gene TRBV5-8 combines with J gene TRBJ1-4; D remains ambiguous. Trimming cost V 2 bases and J 1 base, with 9 bases left between them. This CDR3 comprises 15 residues. The germline CDR1 and CDR2 sequences are SGHTS and YDEGEE. CDR3 loop: CASSLWTETNEKLFF. The CDR3 DNA reads as TGTGCCAGCAGCTTATGGACGGAAACTAATGAAAAACTGTTTTTT.